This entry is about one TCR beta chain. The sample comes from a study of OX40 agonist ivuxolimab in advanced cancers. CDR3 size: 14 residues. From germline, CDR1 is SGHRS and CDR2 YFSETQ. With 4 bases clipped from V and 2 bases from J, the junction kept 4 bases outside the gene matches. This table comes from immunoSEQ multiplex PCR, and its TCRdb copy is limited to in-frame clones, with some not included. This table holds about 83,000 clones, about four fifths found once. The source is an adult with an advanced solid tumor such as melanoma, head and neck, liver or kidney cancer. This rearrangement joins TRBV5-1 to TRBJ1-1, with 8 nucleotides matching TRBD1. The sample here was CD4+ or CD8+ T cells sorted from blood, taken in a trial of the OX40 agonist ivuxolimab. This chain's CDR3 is CASSPQGANTEAFF. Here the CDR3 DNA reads TGCGCCAGCAGCCCCCAGGGGGCAAACACTGAAGCTTTCTTT.